This T cell receptor (beta chain) derives from a study of shared clonotypes between healthy human individuals. Here immunoSEQ multiplex PCR was the method, and the copy in TCRdb shows in-frame clones only, minus some. The sample consists of about 980,000 clones, roughly 72% of them appearing once. Regarding this clone: What it binds is unknown. This likely stems from a read error, as it lies one base from a far larger clone.

Per the germline V gene, CDR1 is SNHLY and CDR2 is FYNNEI. The trim removed 7 bases at V and 0 bases at J, leaving 1 base unmatched. CDR3 length: 14 amino acids. Regarding the study as a whole: On the whole, naive subsets had larger estimated richness than memory subsets had.

Sequencing was carried out using memory CD4+ T cells sorted from blood. Noted subset: CD45RA-negative fraction. The source of this sequence is a man between 18 and 35 years old in good health. The V gene is TRBV2, the J gene TRBJ2-2, with 8 bases lining up with TRBD1. As DNA, the CDR3 is TGTGCCAGCAAGGGACAGGCGAACACCGGGGAGCTGTTTTTT. This sequence encodes CASKGQANTGELFF. Together with reference TRBV2 and TRBJ2-2, the CDR3 gives the full variable domain: EPEVTQTPSHQVTQMGQEVILRCVPISNHLYFYWYRQILGQKVEFLVSFYNNEISEKSEIFDDQFSVERPDGSNFTLKIRSTKLEDSAMYFCASKGQANTGELFFGEGSRLTVL.